Listed below are T cell receptor beta chains from one sample, sequenced in a study of blood T cells in healthy people across ages. TCRdb redid the calling of the 5' RACE reads with MiXCR, one entry per CDR3 protein. The sample carries roughly 1 million distinct CDR3 sequences, almost 25% recorded once. Another study also made use of these data, one on T cells of mothers and their children.

The specimen sequenced was blood. The receptor set was obtained from a girl aged 2-10 years in good health. CDR3s include the opening cysteine and the closing phenylalanine or tryptophan. A D gene is named only where the DNA matches it firmly. Clone size is stated in some rows and not others, as once, few, many or a class when expanded.

d_call j_call clone_size v_call cdr3_aa cdr3_nt
TRBD1 TRBJ2-3 few TRBV28 CASTSPGQGPTDTQYF TGTGCCAGCACTTCACCGGGACAGGGGCCCACAGATACGCAGTATTTT
TRBD2 TRBJ2-3 few TRBV12-3/TRBV12-4 CASSFSGGLGTDTQYF TGTGCCAGCAGCTTTAGCGGGGGTCTAGGCACAGATACGCAGTATTTT
TRBD1 TRBJ1-2 NA TRBV19 CASLADEGAGGYTF TGTGCCAGTTTGGCCGATGAGGGGGCGGGTGGCTACACCTTC
NA TRBJ1-2 NA TRBV6-5 CASSYDWDTNYGYTF TGTGCCAGCAGTTACGATTGGGACACTAACTATGGCTACACCTTC
NA TRBJ2-1 NA TRBV10-3 CAIRPGGNEQFF TGTGCCATCAGACCAGGGGGGAATGAGCAGTTCTTC
NA TRBJ1-4 few TRBV28 CASSSSRTHEKLFF TGTGCCAGCAGTTCTTCCAGGACCCACGAAAAACTGTTTTTT
NA TRBJ2-1 NA TRBV7-9 CASRNGGGGYNEQFF TGTGCCAGCAGGAACGGGGGCGGGGGCTACAATGAGCAGTTCTTC
TRBD1 TRBJ1-2 NA TRBV15 CATSGYRGPGYTF TGTGCCACCAGCGGCTACAGGGGGCCTGGCTACACCTTC
TRBD2 TRBJ2-1 many TRBV27 CASSSGGTYNEQFF TGTGCCAGCAGTAGCGGGGGGACATACAATGAGCAGTTCTTC
TRBD2 TRBJ2-4 NA TRBV3-1 CASSQEAGGAKNIQYF TGTGCCAGCAGCCAAGAAGCGGGGGGAGCCAAAAACATTCAGTACTTC
NA TRBJ2-1 NA TRBV7-6 CASSTRNDEQFF TGTGCCAGCAGCACTCGAAACGATGAGCAGTTCTTC
NA TRBJ2-5 few TRBV4-1 CASSQLEVETQYF TGCGCCAGCAGCCAACTAGAGGTGGAGACCCAGTACTTC
NA TRBJ2-7 few TRBV7-8 CASSLVDAVQGYEQYF TGTGCCAGCAGCTTAGTGGACGCGGTTCAGGGATACGAGCAGTACTTC
TRBD1 TRBJ2-7 NA TRBV10-3 CASNGNRGHEQYF TGTGCCAGCAACGGAAACAGGGGCCACGAGCAGTACTTC
NA TRBJ2-7 few TRBV29-1 CSAPGTYEQYF TGCAGCGCTCCCGGGACATACGAGCAGTACTTC
NA TRBJ2-4 NA TRBV24-1 CAASEGPVNIQYF TGTGCCGCCAGTGAGGGGCCCGTAAACATTCAGTACTTC
NA TRBJ1-4 few TRBV25-1 CASSEFTAGWDEKLFF TGTGCCAGCAGTGAATTTACGGCAGGGTGGGATGAAAAACTGTTTTTT
NA TRBJ2-7 few TRBV12-3/TRBV12-4 CASSLVGLPEQYF TGTGCCAGCAGTTTAGTTGGACTCCCGGAGCAGTACTTC
NA TRBJ2-1 few TRBV9 CASSVEHLNEQFF TGTGCCAGCAGCGTAGAACACCTCAATGAGCAGTTCTTC
TRBD1 TRBJ1-5 NA TRBV27 CASSPLDRGHQPQHF TGTGCCAGCAGTCCCTTAGACAGGGGGCATCAGCCCCAGCATTTT
TRBD2 TRBJ2-1 few TRBV11-2 CASSTGTSLGNEQFF TGTGCCAGCAGCACCGGGACTAGTTTGGGCAATGAGCAGTTCTTC
NA TRBJ2-3 once TRBV7-6 CASSLGPQGTDTQYF TGTGCCAGCAGCTTAGGCCCTCAGGGAACAGATACGCAGTATTTT
TRBD1 TRBJ2-2 few TRBV4-1 CASSHGTGGPGELFF TGCGCCAGCAGCCACGGGACAGGGGGTCCCGGGGAGCTGTTTTTT
TRBD1 TRBJ2-5 NA TRBV29-1 CSVVPGGKETQYF TGCAGCGTTGTCCCAGGGGGCAAAGAGACCCAGTACTTC
NA TRBJ2-2 once TRBV5-1 CASSHKPDGELFF TGCGCCAGCAGCCACAAACCAGACGGGGAGCTGTTTTTT
NA TRBJ2-6 NA TRBV29-1 CSVPRATGANVLTF TGCAGCGTCCCTCGGGCTACAGGGGCCAACGTCCTGACTTTC
TRBD1 TRBJ1-5 few TRBV6-6 CASSPTGKNQPQHF TGTGCCAGCAGTCCGACAGGGAAGAATCAGCCCCAGCATTTT
NA TRBJ2-5 few TRBV4-1 CASSQPGAQETQYF TGCGCCAGCAGCCAACCGGGAGCCCAAGAGACCCAGTACTTC
NA TRBJ2-2 NA TRBV9 CASSVAANTGELFF TGTGCCAGCAGCGTAGCTGCCAACACCGGGGAGCTGTTTTTT
NA TRBJ1-5 NA TRBV7-9 CTSSLGVGSDQPQHF TGTACCAGCAGCTTAGGGGTAGGGAGTGATCAGCCCCAGCATTTT
TRBD2 TRBJ2-7 NA TRBV12-3/TRBV12-4 CASRDGLAGVLGEQYF TGTGCCAGCAGGGATGGACTAGCGGGCGTCTTAGGGGAGCAGTACTTC
NA TRBJ1-6 few TRBV7-9 CASSSWDGESPLHF TGTGCCAGCAGCAGCTGGGACGGGGAGTCACCCCTCCACTTT
TRBD2 TRBJ2-7 few TRBV5-1 CASSLTSGRASALGEQYF TGCGCCAGCAGCCTTACTAGCGGGAGGGCCTCAGCGTTGGGCGAGCAGTACTTC
TRBD1 TRBJ1-2 NA TRBV20-1 CSARDSGGASYGYTF TGCAGTGCTAGAGACTCAGGGGGCGCGAGCTATGGCTACACCTTC
NA TRBJ2-3 few TRBV5-4 CASSVGSGTDTQYF TGTGCCAGCAGCGTCGGGTCGGGCACAGATACGCAGTATTTT
NA TRBJ2-2 NA TRBV6-1 CASSGPGTNTGELFF TGTGCCAGCAGTGGTCCCGGGACTAACACCGGGGAGCTGTTTTTT
NA TRBJ1-6 NA TRBV7-2 CASSLVGGGDSPLHF TGTGCCAGCAGCTTAGTGGGGGGGGGCGATTCACCCCTCCACTTT